A single T cell receptor (beta chain) is shown here with its context. The V gene end was trimmed by 2 bases and the J gene end by 1 base; junction bases not matched to a gene: 4. The CDR3 covers 15 residues. Germline V CDR1 and CDR2: SGHTA, FQGTGA. The data were taken from a study of cytomegalovirus exposure and HLA in healthy donors. PCR was performed using 60 Vbeta and 13 Jbeta primers. Libraries were prepared by immunoSEQ multiplex PCR; TCRdb keeps only in-frame clonotypes and omits some of them. The sample carries 100,000 to 150,000 clones, about three quarters recorded once. The sample was PBMCs. This receptor was identified in a woman aged 55 to 70 in good health and CMV-seropositive. This chain links TRBV7-3 with TRBJ2-5; 7 nucleotides align to TRBD2. CDR3 region: CASSLGRGGQETQYF. CDR3 nucleotide sequence: TGTGCCAGCAGCTTAGGGAGGGGTGGCCAAGAGACCCAGTACTTC. Full variable domain (missing parts from reference TRBV7-3 and TRBJ2-5): GAGVSQTPSNKVTEKGKYVELRCDPISGHTALYWYRQSLGQGPEFLIYFQGTGAADDSGLPNDRFFAVRPEGSVSTLKIQRTERGDSAVYLCASSLGRGGQETQYFGPGTRLLVL.